Listed below are T cell receptor beta chains from one sample, sequenced in a study of blood T cell repertoires in COVID-19. Only in-frame clones appear in the TCRdb table, and some are missing; sequencing was by immunoSEQ multiplex PCR. Seen here are about 300,000 clones, 70% to 90% observed once, and the top ten hold less than 4.5%. The specimen sequenced was PBMCs or T cells enriched from blood (not recorded which). The receptor source for this set is a man younger than 45 who had recovered from COVID-19. Each CDR3 is given with its conserved first and last residue. Fields, in order: D gene, J gene, V gene, clone size, CDR3 protein, CDR3 DNA. A D gene is named only where the DNA matches it firmly. Only part of the rows carry a size: once, few, many, or a class if the clone is expanded.

>.|TRBJ1-2|TRBV5-6|.
CASSLDGGRYGYTF
TGTGCCAGCAGCTTGGACGGAGGCAGATATGGCTACACCTTC
>TRBD2|TRBJ2-7|TRBV19|few
CASSIGGGAYEQYF
TGTGCCAGTAGTATAGGCGGGGGTGCCTACGAGCAGTACTTC
>TRBD1|TRBJ1-2|TRBV10-1|.
CASSHPGQGGTYGYTF
TGCGCCAGCAGTCACCCCGGACAGGGAGGGACCTATGGCTACACCTTC
>TRBD2|TRBJ2-3|TRBV9|.
CASNEGLAGAKGTQYF
TGTGCCAGTAACGAAGGACTAGCGGGGGCAAAAGGTACGCAGTATTTT
>TRBD1|TRBJ2-7|TRBV13|once
CASSTAGTGATYEQYF
TGTGCCAGCAGCACGGCCGGGACAGGGGCGACCTACGAGCAGTACTTC
>.|TRBJ2-3|TRBV10-3|.
CAILALGTDTQYF
TGTGCCATCCTGGCCCTGGGCACAGATACGCAGTATTTT
>TRBD1|TRBJ1-4|TRBV10-2|.
CASCVEKTGGLRGEKLFF
TGCGCCAGCTGCGTCGAAAAGACAGGGGGCCTCCGTGGTGAAAAACTGTTTTTT
>TRBD2|TRBJ2-1|TRBV6-5|once
CASRGGGSYNEQFF
TGTGCCAGCCGGGGCGGGGGCTCCTACAATGAGCAGTTCTTC
>.|TRBJ2-3|TRBV15|few
CATTRADTGQDTQYF
TGTGCCACCACCCGAGCGGATACAGGGCAAGATACGCAGTATTTT
>.|TRBJ2-7|TRBV6-7|.
CASSYSIGTYDALLLYEQYF
TGTGCCAGCAGTTACTCGATAGGGACATATGATGCCCTGCTCCTCTACGAGCAGTACTTC
>TRBD1|TRBJ1-6|TRBV6-5|.
CASSYYGQGDSPLHF
TGTGCCAGCAGTTACTACGGACAGGGAGATTCACCCCTCCACTTT
>TRBD1|TRBJ1-4|TRBV7-2|.
CASSPNRGNNEKLFF
TGTGCCAGCAGCCCTAACAGGGGAAATAATGAAAAACTGTTTTTT
>.|TRBJ1-3|TRBV18|once
CASSPPITQDPGNTIYF
TGTGCCAGCTCACCACCAATAACACAGGACCCTGGAAACACCATATATTTT
>TRBD1|TRBJ2-2|TRBV7-7|.
CASSSSGTGGTEALFF
TGTGCTAGCAGCTCCTCGGGGACAGGGGGTACAGAGGCGCTGTTTTTT
>.|TRBJ2-7|TRBV9|.
CASSTASEQYF
TGTGCCAGCAGCACCGCTAGCGAGCAGTACTTC
>TRBD1|TRBJ2-1|TRBV18|.
CASSPAGTGVRNEQFF
TGTGCCAGCTCACCAGCCGGGACAGGGGTGAGGAATGAGCAGTTCTTC
>TRBD2|TRBJ2-5|TRBV11-2|.
CASSLGTVAGAQYF
TGTGCCAGCAGCTTAGGAACCGTCGCGGGGGCCCAGTACTTC
>.|TRBJ1-2|TRBV10-2|.
CASSETVYGYTF
TGCGCCAGCAGTGAGACGGTTTATGGCTACACCTTC
>.|TRBJ2-3|TRBV11-2|.
CASTVRKSTDTQYF
TGTGCCAGCACAGTGCGGAAGAGCACAGATACGCAGTATTTT
>TRBD2|TRBJ2-5|TRBV6-6|.
CASRSGGGTKRETQYF
TGTGCCAGTCGATCGGGGGGGGGCACCAAAAGGGAGACCCAGTACTTC
>.|TRBJ1-1|TRBV28|.
CASRSGQNRFMATEAFF
TGTGCCAGCAGATCTGGACAGAATAGGTTTATGGCCACTGAAGCTTTCTTT
>TRBD1|TRBJ2-7|TRBV5-4|.
CASFLPGTGGTVENF
TGTGCCAGCTTCTTACCCGGGACAGGGGGCACTGTTGAGAACTTC
>TRBD1|TRBJ2-7|TRBV5-1|.
CASSFRGTGGIGQYF
TGCGCCAGCAGCTTCCGTGGAACAGGGGGCATTGGGCAGTACTTC
>TRBD1|TRBJ1-3|TRBV3-1/TRBV3-2|.
CASSRQGSGNTIYF
TGTGCCAGCAGTCGACAGGGCTCTGGAAACACCATATATTTT
>TRBD2|TRBJ2-1|TRBV28|.
CASSLTSPNNEQFF
TGTGCCAGCAGTTTGACTAGCCCCAACAATGAGCAGTTCTTC
>.|TRBJ2-7|TRBV6-5|.
CASTQEVEQYF
TGTGCCAGCACCCAGGAGGTCGAGCAGTACTTC
>.|TRBJ1-3|TRBV30|.
CAWSADLGPGNTIYF
TGTGCCTGGAGTGCCGATCTAGGTCCTGGAAACACCATATATTTT
>.|TRBJ2-5|TRBV5-4|.
CASSLFSYWETQYF
TGTGCCAGCAGCTTGTTCAGTTATTGGGAGACCCAGTACTTC
>.|TRBJ2-5|TRBV6-5|.
CASSLRAGVGETQYF
TGTGCCAGCAGCCTACGGGCAGGGGTAGGGGAGACCCAGTACTTC
>.|TRBJ2-3|TRBV6-4|.
CASSQVAGMADTQYF
TGTGCCAGCAGTCAGGTGGCGGGAATGGCAGATACGCAGTATTTT
>.|TRBJ2-2|TRBV6-5|.
CASGGLNTGELFF
TGTGCCAGCGGGGGCCTTAACACCGGGGAGCTGTTTTTT
>TRBD2|TRBJ2-7|TRBV2|once
CASSAGTGRLAGTYEQYF
TGTGCCAGCAGTGCCGGGACAGGAAGACTAGCGGGTACCTACGAGCAGTACTTC
>TRBD1|TRBJ1-6|TRBV7-9|.
CASSLMGQGTPLHF
TGTGCCAGCAGCTTAATGGGACAGGGTACACCCCTCCACTTT
>TRBD1|TRBJ1-2|TRBV4-1|.
CASSRPLEETGGGGRYGYTF
TGCGCCAGCAGCCGCCCTTTGGAGGAGACAGGGGGCGGGGGAAGGTATGGCTACACCTTC
>.|TRBJ1-3|TRBV3-1/TRBV3-2|.
CASSQLQRGNTIYF
TGTGCCAGCAGCCAACTTCAGCGCGGAAACACCATATATTTT
>.|TRBJ2-3|TRBV28|.
CASTKRETDTQYF
TGTGCCAGCACGAAAAGGGAGACAGATACGCAGTATTTT
>.|TRBJ1-2|TRBV5-1|many
CASSYRLGSGYGYTF
TGCGCCAGCAGCTACAGGTTGGGATCTGGGTATGGCTACACCTTC
>.|TRBJ2-1|TRBV6-5|.
CATGKGPYNEQFF
TGTGCCACCGGGAAAGGGCCCTACAATGAGCAGTTCTTC
>.|TRBJ2-5|TRBV2|.
CASSDYGGETQYF
TGTGCCAGCAGTGATTATGGAGGGGAGACCCAGTACTTC
>.|TRBJ2-7|TRBV28|.
CASSLSGGLSYEQYF
TGTGCCAGCAGTTTATCAGGGGGACTCTCCTACGAGCAGTACTTC
>.|TRBJ2-7|TRBV20-1|.
CSARVAFEQYF
TGCAGTGCTAGAGTGGCATTCGAGCAGTACTTC
>TRBD2|TRBJ2-2|TRBV3-1/TRBV3-2|once
CASSQDSGLTNTGELFF
TGTGCCAGCAGCCAAGACTCGGGACTAACGAACACCGGGGAGCTGTTTTTT
>.|TRBJ1-2|TRBV10-3|few
CAISDVGTTAVNYGYTF
TGTGCCATCAGTGATGTAGGAACGACGGCGGTTAACTATGGCTACACCTTC
>TRBD1|TRBJ2-5|TRBV2|.
CASSVTQGALETQYF
TGTGCCAGCAGTGTAACACAGGGGGCATTAGAGACCCAGTACTTC
>TRBD2|TRBJ2-5|TRBV29-1|.
CSVGGTSYPQETQYF
TGCAGCGTTGGAGGGACTAGTTACCCTCAAGAGACCCAGTACTTC
>.|TRBJ2-7|TRBV7-9|once
CASAGAYEQYF
TGTGCCAGCGCAGGGGCCTACGAGCAGTACTTC
>.|TRBJ2-3|TRBV4-1|.
CASSQGSSSTDTQYF
TGCGCCAGCAGCCAGGGGAGCTCAAGCACAGATACGCAGTATTTT
>.|TRBJ2-7|TRBV9|.
CASSVASSYEQYF
TGTGCCAGCAGCGTAGCTAGTTCCTACGAGCAGTACTTC